The 19 T cell receptor beta chains below all came from one sample that was sequenced in a study of tumor-infiltrating lymphocytes in primary liver carcinoma. The source material, about 17-31 mg of unsorted bulk tissue, was used to co-extract RNA and DNA. Using a constant-region primer together with ProtoScript II reverse transcriptase, TCR beta cDNA was made from about 490 ng of total RNA. Generation of the TCR beta libraries relied on three nested multiplex PCR rounds using slightly modified ARM-PCR. Amplification in the first two PCR rounds was performed using TRBV1-TRBV30 forward primers and a C-beta reverse primer for roughly 9 cycles each. TCRdb itself ran the multiplex PCR reads through MiXCR, one entry per CDR3 protein. The sample includes roughly 49,000 distinct CDR3 sequences, around 77% of them seen just once. Material for sequencing was liver tumor tissue from sampling region 5. Sample subset: tumor region T5, tumor centre. Source of these receptors: a man aged 40-50 years with primary liver carcinoma and hepatitis B virus infection.

This clonotype was counted ten times or more. J is TRBJ2-3 and V is TRBV30, with D maybe TRBD2 (5 bases). This CDR3 is 13 amino acids long. Germline assignment: CDR1 GTSNPN and CDR2 SVGIG (reference sequence). The CDR3 coding sequence is TGTGCTTCGGGCCAGCGGAACACAGATACGCAGTATTTT. It encodes CASGQRNTDTQYF.

With respect to this clonotype: Since a much larger clone is just one base distant, this may be a read error. The rearrangement joins TRBV19 to TRBJ1-1; 7 bases map to TRBD1. Germline CDR1 is LNHDA and CDR2 is SQIVND (reference sequence). The CDR3 has 13 amino acids. V was clipped by 3 bases and J by 12 bases; unmatched bases: 10. CDR3 sequence reads: CASSIDRAGETFF. CDR3 nucleotides: TGTGCCAGTAGTATCGACAGGGCCGGGGAAACTTTCTTT.

J is TRBJ2-7 and V is TRBV4-2; D is perhaps TRBD1 or TRBD2 (5 bases each). CDR1 LGHNA and CDR2 YNFKEQ come from the germline V gene. The CDR3 consists of 15 residues. In DNA, the CDR3 is TGTGAGAGCAACCAAGATAAGGGGAGCGGCTACGAGCAGTACTTC. This gives the protein CESNQDKGSGYEQYF.

Comments on this clonotype: It is likely a read error, because the conserved phenylalanine at the end of the CDR3 is missing. The DNA is omitted, as the CDR3 cannot be located on it reliably, and the CDR3 follows TCRdb's listing. The V and J genes are TRBV4-2 and TRBJ2-7; no DNA check was done on the table's D call, TRBD2. The CDR3 has 15 residues if both end residues are counted. Germline-derived CDR1 and CDR2 are LGHNA and YNFKEQ. CDR3 region: CASSHGDSSSYEQYL.

Turning to this clonotype: The conserved final phenylalanine or tryptophan is absent from the CDR3, which likely points to a read error. J is TRBJ2-7 and V is TRBV11-1; D is unclear. The CDR3 has 13 residues. The germline V gene encodes CDR1 SGHAT and CDR2 FQDESV (reference sequence). The V end was cut by 6 bases, the J end by 1 base, with 10 bases between. The CDR3 protein is CASRGMRSYEQYL. DNA for the CDR3: TGTGCCAGCAGGGGGATGCGGTCCTACGAGCAGTACCTC.

Regarding this clonotype: No conserved phenylalanine or tryptophan ends this CDR3, so it is likely a read error. CDR3 loop: CASSLQGGTQPQHS. CDR3 nucleotides: TGTGCCAGTAGTCTACAGGGGGGCACTCAGCCCCAGCATTCT. The chain couples TRBV6-1 to TRBJ1-5, with 8 bases aligning to TRBD1. The length of the CDR3 is 14 residues. Germline V CDR1 and CDR2: MNHNS, SASEGT. After removal of 9 bases from V and 6 bases from J, the junction contained 10 bases not matched to a gene.

With respect to this clonotype: Germline is not matched at one junction end, which may reflect a read error. The chain employs TRBV6-2 or TRBV6-3 and TRBJ2-3; TRBD1 might be the D (5 bases). The CDR3 runs 15 residues. Germline CDR1 reads MNHEY; CDR2 reads SVGEGT. The CDR3 sequence is CASSRQRTLLDTKYF. The CDR3 DNA is TGTGCCAGCAGTAGACAACGGACACTTTTGGATACGAAGTATTTT.

Remarks on this clonotype: A read error may account for a junction end that differs from germline. The rearrangement links TRBV5-6 to TRBJ1-5, with TRBD1 identical over 8 bases. Germline V gene lookup returns CDR1 SGHDT and CDR2 YYEEEE. CDR3 length: 14 residues. CDR3 bases: TGTGCCTGCAGCTACAGACAGGGGAGTCAGCCCCAGCATTTT. Its translation is CACSYRQGSQPQHF.

On this clonotype itself: At one end, the junction sequence differs from germline, possibly due to a read error. This chain uses TRBV6-6 with TRBJ2-7, with TRBD2 matching 11 bases. The CDR3 has 15 amino acids. Germline V gives CDR1 MNHNY, CDR2 SVGAGI (reference sequence). The CDR3 coding sequence is TGTGCCAGCAGCACAACTAGCGGGAGCTCCTACAAGCAGTACTTC. This translates into CASSTTSGSSYKQYF.

In the case of this clonotype: The conserved final phenylalanine or tryptophan is absent from the CDR3, which likely points to a read error. The chain joins TRBV6-1 to TRBJ1-4; unclear D gene. This CDR3 has 14 residues. The V and J ends lost 5 bases and 2 bases respectively, with 9 bases between them. Germline CDR1 is MNHNS and CDR2 is SASEGT. CDR3: CASSLAGTNEKLFI. The CDR3 region has the DNA TGTGCCAGCAGTTTGGCAGGCACTAATGAAAAACTGTTTATT.

Regarding this clonotype: Since no conserved phenylalanine or tryptophan closes the CDR3, a read error is the likely cause. V usage is TRBV4-2 and J usage is TRBJ1-1, with D unresolved. Germline V gene data show CDR1 as LGHNA and CDR2 as YNFKEQ. There are 14 residues in the CDR3. This CDR3 reads CTSSQGVLNTEAFS. The CDR3 DNA sequence: TGTACCAGCAGCCAAGGCGTGTTGAACACTGAAGCTTTCTCT.

This chain links TRBV6-5 with TRBJ2-1; 8 bases line up with TRBD1. This CDR3 spans 15 amino acids. J lost 7 bases, V lost 5 bases, and 10 bases had no gene match. CDR1 MNHEY and CDR2 SVGAGI come from the germline V gene. Here the CDR3 reads CASSPGTGWENEQFF. The CDR3 DNA sequence: TGTGCCAGCAGTCCCGGGACAGGATGGGAAAATGAGCAGTTCTTC.

A remark on this clonotype: A much bigger clone sits one base away, suggesting this may be a read error. Because the CDR3 is missing its conserved closing phenylalanine or tryptophan, this is likely a read error. The limits of the CDR3 on the DNA are not certain, so only TCRdb's listed CDR3 is given. The rearrangement links TRBV21-1 to TRBJ2-7; TRBD1, the table's D call, was not compared with the DNA. TRBV21-1 is given as a pseudogene. The CDR3 numbers 17 amino acids, ends counted. The CDR3 region is CASSRTPSGTVAREQYL.

This clonotype was recorded once. A junction boundary mismatches the germline segment, possibly from a read error. The rearrangement joins TRBV5-5 to TRBJ2-7; no definite D call. CDR3 length: 13 amino acids. The germline CDR1 and CDR2 sequences are SGHKS and YYEKEE (reference sequence). The DNA of the CDR3 is TGTGCCAGCAGCTTCAGACTCTCCTATGAGCAGTACTTC. Translating gives CASSFRLSYEQYF. The whole variable domain, filled in from reference TRBV5-5 and TRBJ2-7, reads DAGVTQSPTHLIKTRGQQVTLRCSPISGHKSVSWYQQVLGQGPQFIFQYYEKEERGRGNFPDRFSARQFPNYSSELNVNALLLGDSALYLCASSFRLSYEQYFGPGTRLTVT.

A remark on this clonotype: A read error may produce the germline difference seen at one junction end. This chain connects TRBV30 to TRBJ2-7; D is tentatively TRBD1 or TRBD2 (6 bases each). The CDR3 is 14 residues long. Germline V gene lookup returns CDR1 GTSNPN and CDR2 SVGIG (reference sequence). In nucleotides, the CDR3 is TGTGCCTGGAGTAATACCGGGACGGGGGACAAGCAGCACTTC. As protein: CAWSNTGTGDKQHF.

This clonotype was seen only a few times. Mismatch with germline at one junction end may stem from a read error. This CDR3 is CASSAVARWVSNEQCF. The CDR3 nucleotides are TGTGCCAGCAGTGCCGTAGCGCGATGGGTAAGCAATGAGCAGTGCTTC. V gene TRBV14 combines with J gene TRBJ2-1, with D perhaps matching TRBD2 (5 bases). Germline V lookup: CDR1 SGHDN, CDR2 FVKESK. The CDR3 loop spans 16 amino acids. Drawing the rest from reference TRBV14 and TRBJ2-1, the complete variable domain is EAGVTQFPSHSVIEKGQTVTLRCDPISGHDNLYWYRRVMGKEIKFLLHFVKESKQDESGMPNNRFLAERTGGTYSTLKVQPAELEDSGVYFCASSAVARWVSNEQCFGPGTRLTVL.

As regards this clonotype: Mismatch with germline at one junction end may stem from a read error. The J gene is TRBJ1-4, the V gene TRBV6-1; D is uncertain. Germline V gene lookup returns CDR1 MNHNS and CDR2 SASEGT. This CDR3 contains 16 residues. This CDR3 is CVSSEAGIATNEKLFF. The CDR3, as DNA: TGTGTCAGCAGTGAGGCGGGTATTGCAACTAATGAAAAACTGTTTTTT.

With regard to this clonotype: This CDR3 is missing its conserved last phenylalanine or tryptophan, likely due to a read error. The CDR3 reads CASSSRGLAGGNYYNEQFI. CDR3 bases: TGCGCCAGCAGCTCGAGGGGTCTAGCAGGAGGGAACTATTACAATGAGCAGTTCATC. The V and J genes are TRBV5-1 and TRBJ2-1, with a weak D call TRBD2 (6 bases). This CDR3 comprises 19 residues. Germline CDR1 SGHRS, CDR2 YFSETQ. V gave up 3 bases and J gave up 4 bases, with 26 bases separating them.

This clonotype was detected only once. As the CDR3 is not closed by the conserved phenylalanine or tryptophan, this likely results from a read error. The gene calls are TRBV18 and TRBJ1-5; D is unclear. Trimming removed 2 bases at V and 5 bases at J, with 10 bases between. This CDR3 has 14 residues. CDR1 and CDR2 from the germline V gene are KGHSH and LQKENI. CDR3 residues: CASSPTGRDQPQHL. CDR3 coding DNA: TGTGCCAGCTCACCAACGGGGAGGGATCAGCCCCAGCATCTT.